The TCR beta chain under discussion was sequenced for a study of CD8+CD57+ T cells in acquired aplastic anemia. CDR1 is SGDLS and CDR2 is YYNGEE in the germline V gene. V dropped 0 bases and J dropped 3 bases, with 10 bases sitting between them. The CDR3 contains 14 residues. Patients chosen for sequencing had shown CD8+CD57+ cell expansion by flow cytometry. Genomic DNA, the template, was used for profiling of the TCR beta VDJ and CDR3. A single record per CDR3 protein comes from TCRdb applying MiXCR to the reads. Among about 98,000 distinct CDR3 sequences listed, 55% to 80% were seen once. This clonotype was found once.

This rearrangement joins TRBV9 to TRBJ2-7; D unresolved. The sequencing sample was made of sorted CD4+, CD8+, or CD8+CD57+ T cells (not recorded which) from PBMCs. The receptor's source is a human donor with aplastic anemia. CDR3 nucleotide sequence: TGTGCCAGCAGCGTAGATCCAGGTGGCTACGAGCAGTACTTC. Its protein product is CASSVDPGGYEQYF. Supplemented by reference TRBV9 and TRBJ2-7, the full variable domain reads DSGVTQTPKHLITATGQRVTLRCSPRSGDLSVYWYQQSLDQGLQFLIQYYNGEERAKGNILERFSAQQFPDLHSELNLSSLELGDSALYFCASSVDPGGYEQYFGPGTRLTVT.